The 31 T cell receptor beta chains listed next were all sequenced from one sample in a study of shared clonotypes between healthy human individuals. Measured with immunoSEQ multiplex PCR; TCRdb has only the in-frame clones, and not every one. Of about 2 million clones in the sample, around 96% are singletons; the top ten hold 1% to 1.3%. CD45RO negativity and positive selection for CCR7 defined naive CD8 cells, a population that excluded terminally differentiated effector memory CD45RA+ cells. Sequencing was performed on naive CD8+ T cells sorted from blood. Receptor source: a man younger than 35 in good health.

The rearrangement links TRBV14 to TRBJ2-7; 9 nucleotides align to TRBD1. This CDR3 region has 15 residues. After removal of 4 bases from V and 1 base from J, the junction contained 5 bases not matched to a gene. Germline lookup yields CDR1 SGHDN and CDR2 FVKESK. The CDR3 DNA follows: TGTGCCAGCAGCCCGGACAGGGGCCGGTCCTACGAGCAGTACTTC. Amino acids: CASSPDRGRSYEQYF.

The V and J genes are TRBV13 and TRBJ2-5; D is possibly TRBD1 (6 bases). This CDR3 is built from 16 residues. Trimming pared 0 bases from V and 3 bases from J, leaving 14 bases between. Per the germline V gene, CDR1 is PRHDT and CDR2 is FYEKMQ (reference sequence). CDR3 DNA sequence: TGTGCCAGCAGCTTAGGCCTAATAAGGGGGAAAGAGACCCAGTACTTC. It translates to CASSLGLIRGKETQYF.

The chain has TRBV6-1 and TRBJ1-3; D not certain. With 1 base removed from V and 0 bases from J, the gap between germline ends came to 7 bases. The CDR3 loop spans 15 amino acids. Germline V gene lookup returns CDR1 MNHNS and CDR2 SASEGT. The CDR3 DNA is TGTGCCAGCAGTGAAGGGGCACTCTCTGGAAACACCATATATTTT. It translates to CASSEGALSGNTIYF.

The rearrangement uses TRBV11-2 and TRBJ2-3, with TRBD2 matching 13 bases. Germline V gives CDR1 SGHAT, CDR2 FQNNGV. The J segment lost 0 bases and the V segment lost 5 bases, leaving 8 bases of the junction unmatched. The CDR3 contains 18 residues. The CDR3 DNA reads as TGTGCCAGCAGCGCACTAGCGGGAGGGAGACTTAGCACAGATACGCAGTATTTT. Protein sequence: CASSALAGGRLSTDTQYF.

The rearrangement joins TRBV19 to TRBJ2-7; weak D call: TRBD2 (6 bases). The CDR3 has 13 amino acids. Trimming took 1 base from V and 6 from J, leaving 10 bases between them. Per the germline V gene, CDR1 is LNHDA and CDR2 is SQIVND (reference sequence). CDR3: CASSIVGGVEQYF. Written as DNA, the CDR3 is TGTGCCAGTAGTATAGTCGGAGGGGTCGAGCAGTACTTC. Using reference TRBV19 and TRBJ2-7 for the parts outside the CDR3, the full variable domain is DGGITQSPKYLFRKEGQNVTLSCEQNLNHDAMYWYRQDPGQGLRLIYYSQIVNDFQKGDIAEGYSVSREKKESFPLTVTSAQKNPTAFYLCASSIVGGVEQYFGPGTRLTVT.

In regard to this clone: Other DNA sequences in this sample translate to the same CDR3. The V and J genes are TRBV19 and TRBJ2-5; weak D call: TRBD2 (5 bases). V lost 0 bases, J lost 3 bases, and 5 bases lay in between. The V gene's germline CDR1 is LNHDA and CDR2 SQIVND (reference sequence). This CDR3 is built from 13 residues. CDR3 protein: CASSIDSEETQYF. The CDR3 DNA sequence: TGTGCCAGTAGTATAGATAGCGAAGAGACCCAGTACTTC.

The J gene is TRBJ1-6, the V gene TRBV7-8, with D unclear. The CDR3 consists of 16 residues. Trimming removed 4 bases from V and 3 bases from J, with 13 bases in between. The germline V gene encodes CDR1 SGHVS and CDR2 FQNEAQ. The DNA for the CDR3 is TGTGCCAGCAGCTCGACTACAGTGGTCTATAATTCACCCCTCCACTTT. This sequence encodes CASSSTTVVYNSPLHF.

The chain joins TRBV5-6 to TRBJ2-7; D is unresolved. CDR3 length: 15 amino acids. CDR1 and CDR2 from the germline V gene are SGHDT and YYEEEE. With 0 bases removed from V and 0 bases from J, the gap between germline ends came to 10 bases. The chain's CDR3 is CASSLALHSSYEQYF. The CDR3 DNA reads TGTGCCAGCAGCTTGGCCTTACACTCCTCCTACGAGCAGTACTTC.

The J gene is TRBJ2-7, the V gene TRBV4-1; TRBD1 agrees at 7 bases. The V and J ends lost 4 bases and 0 bases, in that order; junction bases with no gene match: 9. The germline V gene has CDR1 MGHRA and CDR2 YSYEKL. The CDR3 loop spans 16 amino acids. Here the CDR3 reads CASSPVTGLSSYEQYF. CDR3 DNA: TGCGCCAGCAGCCCAGTGACAGGGCTGAGCTCCTACGAGCAGTACTTC.

The V call is TRBV30, the J call TRBJ2-7; maybe TRBD1 (5 bases). Germline lookup yields CDR1 GTSNPN and CDR2 SVGIG (reference sequence). This CDR3 is 14 amino acids long. V was pared by 0 bases and J by 2 bases, with 11 bases between. The CDR3 DNA is TGTGCCTGGAGTGTAGACTCAGGGACCTACGAGCAGTACTTC. Protein: CAWSVDSGTYEQYF.

The chain uses TRBV6-1 and TRBJ1-6, with D maybe TRBD1 (6 bases). The CDR3 runs 17 residues. Germline values: CDR1 MNHNS, CDR2 SASEGT. Trimming took 0 bases from V and 4 from J, leaving 13 bases between them. Written as DNA, the CDR3 is TGTGCCAGCAGTGAAGCGAGGGGGGTGGGGTATAATTCACCCCTCCACTTT. It specifies CASSEARGVGYNSPLHF.

This clone showed up just once. This rearrangement joins TRBV29-1 to TRBJ2-7, with 8 bases fitting TRBD2. The trim removed 5 bases at V and 2 bases at J, leaving 5 bases unmatched. This CDR3 has 13 residues. In germline, CDR1 is SQVTM, CDR2 ANQGSEA. CDR3 sequence: CSVLSGTAYEQYF. CDR3 bases: TGCAGCGTTCTTAGCGGGACCGCCTACGAGCAGTACTTC.

Worth noting for this clone: This specimen includes other DNA sequences encoding the same CDR3. This chain's CDR3 is CASSYSNPDTQYF. Written as DNA, the CDR3 is TGTGCCAGCAGTTACTCGAACCCAGATACGCAGTATTTT. The chain combines TRBV6-5 with TRBJ2-3, with D hard to call. The CDR3 loop spans 13 amino acids. The germline V and J ends were trimmed by 0 bases and 4 bases, with 5 bases remaining between them. The germline gives CDR1 MNHEY, CDR2 SVGAGI.

V is TRBV5-6 and J is TRBJ2-7; TRBD2 aligns across 9 bases. CDR1 is SGHDT and CDR2 is YYEEEE in the germline V gene. The CDR3 spans 16 residues. The trim removed 1 base at V and 2 bases at J, leaving 7 bases unmatched. CDR3 nucleotide sequence: TGTGCCAGCAGCTTGTATCTAGCGGGACAAACCTACGAGCAGTACTTC. It encodes CASSLYLAGQTYEQYF.

This clone has only one observation. This chain uses TRBV18 with TRBJ2-3, with 7 bases lining up with TRBD2. The CDR3 runs to 15 residues. The germline gives CDR1 KGHSH, CDR2 LQKENI. The junction had 6 bases not matched to a gene; V was cut back by 4 bases and J by 2 bases. For the CDR3, the DNA is TGTGCCAGCTCACAACAAGCGGGGTTCACAGATACGCAGTATTTT. Translation gives CASSQQAGFTDTQYF.

The CDR3 bases are TGTGCCTGGAAAGCGGTGGGGTACGAGCAGTACTTC. The encoded protein is CAWKAVGYEQYF. The chain combines TRBV30 with TRBJ2-7; D is possibly TRBD2 (5 bases). Germline values: CDR1 GTSNPN, CDR2 SVGIG (reference sequence). The CDR3 covers 12 residues. Between the trimmed V and J ends, which lost 4 bases and 4 bases, there was a span of 11 bases.

This clone was seen just once. The chain combines TRBV9 with TRBJ2-1; 9 bases line up with TRBD2. The CDR3 runs 14 residues. Germline CDR1 is SGDLS and CDR2 is YYNGEE. J gave up 5 bases and V 3 bases, and 3 bases lay outside the gene matches. CDR3 bases: TGTGCCAGCAGCGCCAGCGGGGGGCACAATGAGCAGTTCTTC. It specifies CASSASGGHNEQFF.

The V call is TRBV11-2, the J call TRBJ1-1; D call uncertain. The CDR3 has 15 residues. The V gene lost 0 bases and the J gene lost 0 bases, with 8 bases spanning the gap. Germline CDR1 SGHAT, CDR2 FQNNGV. This CDR3 is CASSLDGQMNTEAFF. CDR3 nucleotides: TGTGCCAGCAGCTTAGATGGCCAGATGAACACTGAAGCTTTCTTT.

This clone was observed once. The chain combines TRBV29-1 with TRBJ2-1; D possibly uses TRBD1 or TRBD2 (5 bases each). The CDR3 contains 11 residues. From germline, CDR1 is SQVTM and CDR2 ANQGSEA. Trimming removed 4 bases at V and 9 bases at J, with 10 bases between. CDR3 DNA sequence: TGCAGCGTTGTTGAGGGGCCTGAGCAGTTCTTC. Translation: CSVVEGPEQFF.

A single count supports this clone. The chain recombines TRBV29-1 with TRBJ2-4; 8 nucleotides line up with TRBD1. This CDR3 is built from 12 residues. Germline V gene lookup returns CDR1 SQVTM and CDR2 ANQGSEA. The trim removed 8 bases at V and 6 bases at J, leaving 6 bases unmatched. In nucleotides, the CDR3 is TGCAGCCACAGGGGGTTGGGAAACATTCAGTACTTC. It encodes CSHRGLGNIQYF.

This rearrangement joins TRBV7-6 to TRBJ2-3; D is unresolved. The CDR3 spans 13 residues. Per the germline V gene, CDR1 is SGHVS and CDR2 is FNYEAQ. V gave up 5 bases and J gave up 5 bases, with 11 bases separating them. This CDR3 reads CASSATARDTQYF. The DNA of the CDR3 is TGTGCCAGCAGCGCCACAGCTAGAGATACGCAGTATTTT.

The V and J genes are TRBV14 and TRBJ2-7; D might be TRBD2 (6 bases). This CDR3 spans 17 amino acids. CDR1 and CDR2 (germline): SGHDN, FVKESK. The V gene lost 0 bases and the J gene lost 3 bases, with 18 bases spanning the gap. The CDR3 sequence is CASSQDGPGGENYEQYF. CDR3 nucleotides: TGTGCCAGCAGCCAAGATGGGCCCGGAGGGGAAAACTACGAGCAGTACTTC.

A word on this clone: The same CDR3 arises from other DNA sequences in this sample as well. The chain joins TRBV15 to TRBJ2-5, with 7 bases lining up with TRBD1. There are 14 residues in the CDR3. Germline V gene lookup returns CDR1 LNHNV and CDR2 YYDKDF (reference sequence). V gave up 5 bases and J gave up 1 base; unmatched junction bases: 4. The DNA for the CDR3 is TGTGCCACCAGCTCCCGGGACAGCCAAGAGACCCAGTACTTC. It is translated as CATSSRDSQETQYF.

The chain recombines TRBV7-9 with TRBJ2-2, with D uncertain. The CDR3 runs to 14 residues. The germline CDR1 and CDR2 sequences are SEHNR and FQNEAQ (reference sequence). Between the trimmed V and J ends, which lost 3 bases and 5 bases, there was a span of 10 bases. CDR3 loop: CASSFTLRTGELFF. In DNA form, the CDR3 reads TGTGCCAGCAGCTTTACACTCCGGACCGGGGAGCTGTTTTTT.

The CDR3 region is CASRTHRGVSYEQYF. The DNA of the CDR3 is TGTGCCAGCAGGACCCACAGGGGGGTCTCCTACGAGCAGTACTTC. V and J are TRBV27 and TRBJ2-7; TRBD1 matches 8 bases. Germline-derived CDR1 and CDR2 are MNHEY and SMNVEV (reference sequence). The CDR3 loop spans 15 amino acids. V dropped 6 bases and J dropped 0; count of bases not matched to a gene: 7.

This clone was detected once. This rearrangement joins TRBV28 to TRBJ1-6; TRBD1 matches 10 bases. CDR1 and CDR2 (germline): MDHEN, SYDVKM. The V and J ends lost 6 bases and 4 bases, in that order; junction bases with no gene match: 12. The CDR3 extends over 18 amino acids. The CDR3 bases are TGTGCCAGCAGCCCCCCGGACAGGGGGTACCCTTATAATTCACCCCTCCACTTT. It encodes CASSPPDRGYPYNSPLHF.

J is TRBJ2-1 and V is TRBV13; D unresolved. The ends were cut back, 5 bases at V and 0 bases at J, with 11 bases in the middle. CDR1 PRHDT and CDR2 FYEKMQ come from the germline V gene (reference sequence). The CDR3 extends over 15 amino acids. The CDR3 loop is CASSAVGPSYNEQFF. The CDR3 DNA follows: TGTGCCAGCAGCGCCGTTGGGCCCTCCTACAATGAGCAGTTCTTC. Together with reference TRBV13 and TRBJ2-1, the CDR3 gives the full variable domain: AAGVIQSPRHLIKEKRETATLKCYPIPRHDTVYWYQQGPGQDPQFLISFYEKMQSDKGSIPDRFSAQQFSDYHSELNMSSLELGDSALYFCASSAVGPSYNEQFFGPGTRLTVL.

As regards this clone: This sample also contains other DNA sequences that code for the same CDR3. The chain has TRBV27 and TRBJ1-1; no firm D call. Trimming pared 5 bases from V and 1 base from J, leaving 8 bases between. In germline, CDR1 is MNHEY, CDR2 SMNVEV (reference sequence). The CDR3 length is 13 residues. CDR3: CASSPLGNTEAFF. CDR3 coding DNA: TGTGCCAGCAGTCCCCTGGGGAACACTGAAGCTTTCTTT.

The gene calls are TRBV27 and TRBJ1-4; TRBD1 is a possible D gene (6 bases). The CDR3 has 16 residues. The ends were cut back, 5 bases at V and 3 bases at J, with 16 bases in the middle. CDR1 and CDR2 from the germline V gene are MNHEY and SMNVEV (reference sequence). This chain's CDR3 is CASSAYQGFANEKLFF. For the CDR3, the DNA is TGTGCCAGCAGTGCATATCAGGGGTTCGCTAATGAAAAACTGTTTTTT.

The chain joins TRBV28 to TRBJ2-1; no reliable D call. CDR1 is MDHEN and CDR2 is SYDVKM in the germline V gene. CDR3 size: 12 residues. The germline V and J ends were trimmed by 2 bases and 7 bases, with 6 bases remaining between them. The CDR3 region is CASSLGFNEQFF. In nucleotides, the CDR3 is TGTGCCAGCAGTTTAGGGTTTAATGAGCAGTTCTTC. Combining the CDR3 with reference TRBV28 and TRBJ2-1 gives the whole variable domain DVKVTQSSRYLVKRTGEKVFLECVQDMDHENMFWYRQDPGLGLRLIYFSYDVKMKEKGDIPEGYSVSREKKERFSLILESASTNQTSMYLCASSLGFNEQFFGPGTRLTVL.

Concerning this clone itself: Distinct nucleotide sequences in the sample also encode this CDR3. CDR3 nucleotides: TGTGCCAGCAGCTTAGGCAGGGGCCTCTCCTACGAGCAGTACTTC. This gives the protein CASSLGRGLSYEQYF. The chain joins TRBV7-6 to TRBJ2-7; weak D call: TRBD1 (6 bases). The CDR3 consists of 15 residues. Trimming stripped 1 base from V and 0 bases from J, with 10 bases between. The germline CDR1 and CDR2 sequences are SGHVS and FNYEAQ.